This T cell receptor (beta chain) was captured in a study of T cell responses to AZD1222 COVID-19 vaccine. General study points: Close to half of spike-specific TCRs reportedly recognize unmutated variant regions.

A note on this clone: Its cognate antigen is unknown.

Data came from immunoSEQ multiplex PCR; TCRdb stores just in-frame clones and leaves some out. The data show about 100,000 clones, with about nine tenths seen just once and under 2% held by the top ten. The V segment lost 5 bases and the J segment 5 bases; nucleotides outside the gene matches: 13. CDR3 size: 17 residues. Per the germline V gene, CDR1 is SGHTA and CDR2 is FQGNSA. The specimen comprised peripheral blood, sampled on day 0 of AZD1222 vaccination. V is TRBV7-2 and J is TRBJ2-3; 10 nucleotides align to TRBD2. The receptor was derived from an adult in good health. This CDR3 is CASSLIAGGFSGDTQYF. CDR3 coding DNA: TGTGCCAGCAGCCTGATAGCGGGAGGATTCTCAGGAGATACGCAGTATTTT. Using reference TRBV7-2 and TRBJ2-3 for the parts outside the CDR3, the full variable domain is GAGVSQSPSNKVTEKGKDVELRCDPISGHTALYWYRQSLGQGLEFLIYFQGNSAPDKSGLPSDRFSAERTGGSVSTLTIQRTQQEDSAVYLCASSLIAGGFSGDTQYFGPGTRLTVL.